The clone carrying this T cell receptor (beta chain) was seen more than once but under ten times. Its target is not known. The sample belongs to a study of CD8 T cells in ankylosing spondylitis. Study results and caveats: In synovial fluid and blood from reactive arthritis, some motif variants were previously reported.

The CDR3 covers 18 residues. J was trimmed by 0 bases and V by 1 base; bases with no gene match: 6. The germline V gene encodes CDR1 SGHVS and CDR2 FQNEAQ. TCRdb passed the 5' RACE reads through MiXCR, listing each CDR3 protein once. The sample includes under 200,000 distinct CDR3 sequences, approximately 12% of them seen just once. This chain links TRBV7-8 with TRBJ2-1; TRBD2 matches 10 bases. The clonotype comes from a female donor with ankylosing spondylitis or in good health (not recorded which). Sequenced input: blood, either unsorted or a sorted T cell fraction (not recorded which). DNA for the CDR3: TGTGCCAGCAGCTTAGAGCCTAGCGGGAGTTCCTCCTACAATGAGCAGTTCTTC. Amino acids: CASSLEPSGSSSYNEQFF. Full variable domain (rest looked up from reference TRBV7-8 and TRBJ2-1): GAGVSQSPRYKVAKRGQDVALRCDPISGHVSLFWYQQALGQGPEFLTYFQNEAQLDKSGLPSDRFFAERPEGSVSTLKIQRTQQEDSAVYLCASSLEPSGSSSYNEQFFGPGTRLTVL.